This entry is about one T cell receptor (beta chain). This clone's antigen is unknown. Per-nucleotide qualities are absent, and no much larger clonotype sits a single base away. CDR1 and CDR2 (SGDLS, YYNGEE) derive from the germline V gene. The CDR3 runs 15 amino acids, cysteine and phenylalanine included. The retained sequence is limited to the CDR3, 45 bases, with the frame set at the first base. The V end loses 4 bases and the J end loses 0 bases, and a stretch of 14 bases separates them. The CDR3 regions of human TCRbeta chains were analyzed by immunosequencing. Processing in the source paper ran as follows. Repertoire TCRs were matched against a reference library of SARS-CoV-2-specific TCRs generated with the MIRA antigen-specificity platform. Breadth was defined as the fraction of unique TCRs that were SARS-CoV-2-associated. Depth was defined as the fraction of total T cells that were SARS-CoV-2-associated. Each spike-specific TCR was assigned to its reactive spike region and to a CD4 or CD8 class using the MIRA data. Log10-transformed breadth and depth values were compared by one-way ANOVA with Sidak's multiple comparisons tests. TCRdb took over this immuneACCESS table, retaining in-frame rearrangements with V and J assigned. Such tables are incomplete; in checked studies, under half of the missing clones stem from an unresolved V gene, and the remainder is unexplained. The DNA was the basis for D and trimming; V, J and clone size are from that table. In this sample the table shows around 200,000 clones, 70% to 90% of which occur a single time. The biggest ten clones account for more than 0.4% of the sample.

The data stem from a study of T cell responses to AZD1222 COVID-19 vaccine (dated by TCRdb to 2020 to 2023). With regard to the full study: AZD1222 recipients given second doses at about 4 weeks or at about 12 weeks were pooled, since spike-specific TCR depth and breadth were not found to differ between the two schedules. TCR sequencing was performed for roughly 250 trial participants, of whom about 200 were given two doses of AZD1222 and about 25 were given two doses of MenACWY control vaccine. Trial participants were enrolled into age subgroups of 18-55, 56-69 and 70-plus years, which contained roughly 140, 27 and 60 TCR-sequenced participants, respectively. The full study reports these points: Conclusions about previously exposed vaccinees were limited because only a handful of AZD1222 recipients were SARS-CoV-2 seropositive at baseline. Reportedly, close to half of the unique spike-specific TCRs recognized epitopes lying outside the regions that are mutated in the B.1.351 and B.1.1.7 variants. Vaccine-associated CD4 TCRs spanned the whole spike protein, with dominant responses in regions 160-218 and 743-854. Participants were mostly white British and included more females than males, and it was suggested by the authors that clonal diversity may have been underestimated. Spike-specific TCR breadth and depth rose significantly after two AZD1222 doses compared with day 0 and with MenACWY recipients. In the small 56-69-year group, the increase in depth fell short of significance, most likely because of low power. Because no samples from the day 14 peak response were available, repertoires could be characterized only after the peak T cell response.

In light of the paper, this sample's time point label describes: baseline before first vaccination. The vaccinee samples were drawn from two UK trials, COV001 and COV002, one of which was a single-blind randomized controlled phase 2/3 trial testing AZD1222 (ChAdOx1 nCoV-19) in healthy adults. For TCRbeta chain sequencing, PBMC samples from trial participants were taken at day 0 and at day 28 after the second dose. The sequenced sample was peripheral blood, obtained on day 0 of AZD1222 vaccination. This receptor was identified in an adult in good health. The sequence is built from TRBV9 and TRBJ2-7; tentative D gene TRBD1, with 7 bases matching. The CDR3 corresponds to CASSPLQGGSYEQYF. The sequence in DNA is TGTGCCAGCAGCCCCCTCCAGGGGGGCTCCTACGAGCAGTACTTC.